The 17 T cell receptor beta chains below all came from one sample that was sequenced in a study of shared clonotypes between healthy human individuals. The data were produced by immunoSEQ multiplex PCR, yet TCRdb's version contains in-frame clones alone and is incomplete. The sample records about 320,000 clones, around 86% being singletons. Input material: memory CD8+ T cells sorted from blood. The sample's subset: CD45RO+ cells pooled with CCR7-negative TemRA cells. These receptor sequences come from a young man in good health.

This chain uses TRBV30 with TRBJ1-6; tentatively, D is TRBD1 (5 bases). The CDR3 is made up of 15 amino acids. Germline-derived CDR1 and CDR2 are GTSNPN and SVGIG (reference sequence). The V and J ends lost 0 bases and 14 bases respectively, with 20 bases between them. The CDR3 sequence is CAWSVPGTAYEALHF. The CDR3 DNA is TGTGCCTGGAGTGTACCTGGGACGGCTTATGAGGCCCTCCACTTT. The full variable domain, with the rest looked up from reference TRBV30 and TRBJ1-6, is SQTIHQWPATLVQPVGSPLSLECTVEGTSNPNLYWYRQAAGRGLQLLFYSVGIGQISSEVPQNLSASRPQDRQFILSSKKLLLSDSGFYLCAWSVPGTAYEALHFGNGTRLTVT.

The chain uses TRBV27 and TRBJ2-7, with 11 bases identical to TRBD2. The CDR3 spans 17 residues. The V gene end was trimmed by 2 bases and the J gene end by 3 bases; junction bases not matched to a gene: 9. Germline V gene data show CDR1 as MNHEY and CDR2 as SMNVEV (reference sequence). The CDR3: CASSLGTSGQEDYEQYF. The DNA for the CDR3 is TGTGCCAGCAGTTTAGGGACTAGCGGCCAAGAGGACTACGAGCAGTACTTC.

The CDR3 spells CASSLNAGTHEQYF. CDR3 DNA sequence: TGTGCCAGCAGCTTGAACGCAGGGACTCACGAGCAGTACTTC. V and J are TRBV5-4 and TRBJ2-7; D possibly corresponds to TRBD2 (6 bases). Germline values: CDR1 SGHNT, CDR2 YYREEE (reference sequence). This CDR3 comprises 14 residues. The V end lost 1 base, the J end lost 5 bases, and 13 bases lay between the germline ends.

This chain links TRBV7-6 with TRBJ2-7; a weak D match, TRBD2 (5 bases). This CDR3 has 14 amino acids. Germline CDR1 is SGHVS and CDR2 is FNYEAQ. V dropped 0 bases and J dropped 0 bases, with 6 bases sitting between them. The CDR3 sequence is CASSLAGSSYEQYF. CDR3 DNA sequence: TGTGCCAGCAGCTTAGCGGGGAGCTCCTACGAGCAGTACTTC.

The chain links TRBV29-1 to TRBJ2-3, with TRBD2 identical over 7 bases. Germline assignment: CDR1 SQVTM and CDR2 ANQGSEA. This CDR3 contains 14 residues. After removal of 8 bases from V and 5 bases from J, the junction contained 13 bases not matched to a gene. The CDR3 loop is CSSPIGAGVDTQYF. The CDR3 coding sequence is TGCAGCTCTCCGATAGGGGCGGGAGTAGATACGCAGTATTTT.

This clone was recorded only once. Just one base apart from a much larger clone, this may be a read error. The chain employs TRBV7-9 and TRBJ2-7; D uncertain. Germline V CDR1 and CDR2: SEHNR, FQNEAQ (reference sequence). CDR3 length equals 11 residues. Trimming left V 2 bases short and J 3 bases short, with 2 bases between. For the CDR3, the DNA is TGTGCCAGCAGCTTATACTACGAGCAGTACTTC. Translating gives CASSLYYEQYF.

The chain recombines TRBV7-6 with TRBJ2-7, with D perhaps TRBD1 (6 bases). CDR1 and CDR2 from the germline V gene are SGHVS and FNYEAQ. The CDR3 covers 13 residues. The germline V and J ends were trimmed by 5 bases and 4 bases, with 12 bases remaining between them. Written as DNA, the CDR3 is TGTGCCAGCAGCCAGACAGGATATTACGAGCAGTACTTC. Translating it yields CASSQTGYYEQYF.

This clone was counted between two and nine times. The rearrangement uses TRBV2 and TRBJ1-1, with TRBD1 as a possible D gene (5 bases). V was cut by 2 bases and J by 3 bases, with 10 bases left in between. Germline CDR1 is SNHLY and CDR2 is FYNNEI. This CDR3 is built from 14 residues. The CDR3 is CASSESAGYTEAFF. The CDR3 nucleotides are TGTGCCAGCAGTGAATCTGCAGGGTACACTGAAGCTTTCTTT.

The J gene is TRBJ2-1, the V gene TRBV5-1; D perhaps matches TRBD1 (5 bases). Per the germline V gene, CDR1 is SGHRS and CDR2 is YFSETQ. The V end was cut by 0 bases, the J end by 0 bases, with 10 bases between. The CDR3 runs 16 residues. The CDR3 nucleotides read TGCGCCAGCAGCTTGGAGGACACCAGCTCCTACAATGAGCAGTTCTTC. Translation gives CASSLEDTSSYNEQFF. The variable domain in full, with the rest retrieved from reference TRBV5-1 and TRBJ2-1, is KAGVTQTPRYLIKTRGQQVTLSCSPISGHRSVSWYQQTPGQGLQFLFEYFSETQRNKGNFPGRFSGRQFSNSRSEMNVSTLELGDSALYLCASSLEDTSSYNEQFFGPGTRLTVL.

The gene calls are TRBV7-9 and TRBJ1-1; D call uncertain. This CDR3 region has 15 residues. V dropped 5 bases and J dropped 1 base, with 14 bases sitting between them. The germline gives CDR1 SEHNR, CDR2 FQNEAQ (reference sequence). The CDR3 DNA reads TGTGCCAGCAGCCCTTCGGAGGGATGGAACACTGAAGCTTTCTTT. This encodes CASSPSEGWNTEAFF.

In DNA form, the CDR3 reads TGTGCCAGCAGTGCAACAGGGGGAGGGTACGAGCAGTACTTC. This sequence encodes CASSATGGGYEQYF. V is TRBV6-6 and J is TRBJ2-7, with D possibly being TRBD1 (8 bases). The V and J ends lost 5 bases and 4 bases respectively, with 15 bases between them. The CDR3 contains 14 residues. The germline V gene has CDR1 MNHNY and CDR2 SVGAGI (reference sequence).

The CDR3 DNA is TGTGCCATCAAGGGGAACAGCCTGTCCTACGAGCAGTACTTC. It specifies CAIKGNSLSYEQYF. The V and J genes are TRBV6-1 and TRBJ2-7; the D gene is possibly TRBD1 (5 bases). V lost 10 bases and J 1 base, leaving 17 bases between the germline ends. Per germline, CDR1 MNHNS and CDR2 SASEGT. The CDR3 runs 14 residues.

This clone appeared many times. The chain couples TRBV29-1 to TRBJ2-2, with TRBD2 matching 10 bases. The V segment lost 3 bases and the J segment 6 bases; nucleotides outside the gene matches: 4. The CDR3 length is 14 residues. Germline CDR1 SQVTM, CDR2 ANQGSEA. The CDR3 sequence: CSVDRLAGAGELFF. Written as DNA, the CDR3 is TGCAGCGTTGATCGTCTAGCGGGAGCCGGGGAGCTGTTTTTT.

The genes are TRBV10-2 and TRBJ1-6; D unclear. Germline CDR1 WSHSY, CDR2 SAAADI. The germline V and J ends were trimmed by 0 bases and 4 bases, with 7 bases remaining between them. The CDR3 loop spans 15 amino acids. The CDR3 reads CASSESDGYNSPLHF. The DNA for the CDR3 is TGCGCCAGCAGTGAGTCCGACGGATATAATTCACCCCTCCACTTT.

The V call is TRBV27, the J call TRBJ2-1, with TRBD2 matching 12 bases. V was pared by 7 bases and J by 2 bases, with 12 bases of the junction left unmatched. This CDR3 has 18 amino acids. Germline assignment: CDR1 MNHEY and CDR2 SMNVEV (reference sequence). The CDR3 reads CASTLVGLAGGAYNEQFF. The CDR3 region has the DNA TGTGCCAGCACCCTCGTGGGACTAGCGGGCGGGGCCTACAATGAGCAGTTCTTC.

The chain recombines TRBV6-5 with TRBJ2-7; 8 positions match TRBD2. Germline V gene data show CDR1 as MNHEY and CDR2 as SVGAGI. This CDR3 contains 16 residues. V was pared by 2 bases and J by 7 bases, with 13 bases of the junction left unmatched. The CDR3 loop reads CASSYTAGEGLREQYF. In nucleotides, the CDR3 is TGTGCCAGCAGTTACACAGCGGGAGAGGGTCTGCGAGAGCAGTACTTC.

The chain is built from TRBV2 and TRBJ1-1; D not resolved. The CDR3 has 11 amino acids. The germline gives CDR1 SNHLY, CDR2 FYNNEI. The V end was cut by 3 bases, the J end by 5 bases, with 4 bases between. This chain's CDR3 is CASSDGTEAFF. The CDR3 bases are TGTGCCAGCAGTGATGGTACTGAAGCTTTCTTT.